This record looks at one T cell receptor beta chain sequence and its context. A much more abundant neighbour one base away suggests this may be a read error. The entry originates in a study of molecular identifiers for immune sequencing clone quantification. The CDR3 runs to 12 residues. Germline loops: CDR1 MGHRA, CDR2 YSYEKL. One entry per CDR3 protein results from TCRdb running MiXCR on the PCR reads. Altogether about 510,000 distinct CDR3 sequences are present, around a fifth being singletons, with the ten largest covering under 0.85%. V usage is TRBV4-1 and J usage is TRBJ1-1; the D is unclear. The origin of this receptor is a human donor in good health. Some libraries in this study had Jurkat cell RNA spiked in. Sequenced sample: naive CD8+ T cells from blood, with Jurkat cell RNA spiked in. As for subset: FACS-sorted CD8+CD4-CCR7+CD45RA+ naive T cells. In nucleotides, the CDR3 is TGCGCCAGCGGCCAAGATGGGTATGAAGCTTTCTTT. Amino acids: CASGQDGYEAFF.